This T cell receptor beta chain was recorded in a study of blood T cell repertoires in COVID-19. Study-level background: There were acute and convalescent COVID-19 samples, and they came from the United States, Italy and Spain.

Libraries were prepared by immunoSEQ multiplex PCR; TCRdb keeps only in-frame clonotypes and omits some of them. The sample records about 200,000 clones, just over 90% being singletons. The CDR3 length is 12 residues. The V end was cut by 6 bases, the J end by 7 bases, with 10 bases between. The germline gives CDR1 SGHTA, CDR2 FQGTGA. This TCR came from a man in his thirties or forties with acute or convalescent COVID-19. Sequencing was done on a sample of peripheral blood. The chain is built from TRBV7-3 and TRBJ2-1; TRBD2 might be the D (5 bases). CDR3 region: CASSSPGNEQFF. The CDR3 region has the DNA TGTGCCAGCAGTTCTCCGGGGAATGAGCAGTTCTTC.